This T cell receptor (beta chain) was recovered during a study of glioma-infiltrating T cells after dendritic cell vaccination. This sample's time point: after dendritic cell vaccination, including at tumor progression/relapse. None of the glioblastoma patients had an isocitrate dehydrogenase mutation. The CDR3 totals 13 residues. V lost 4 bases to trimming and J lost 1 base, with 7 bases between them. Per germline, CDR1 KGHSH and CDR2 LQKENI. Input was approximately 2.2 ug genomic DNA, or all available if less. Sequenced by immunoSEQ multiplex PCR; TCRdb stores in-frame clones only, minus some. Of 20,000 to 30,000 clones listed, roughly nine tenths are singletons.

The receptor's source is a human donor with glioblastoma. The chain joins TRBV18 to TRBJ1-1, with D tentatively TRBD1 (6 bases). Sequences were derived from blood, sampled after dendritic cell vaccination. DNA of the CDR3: TGTGCCAGCTCACGGGGGCGGAACACTGAAGCTTTCTTT. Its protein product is CASSRGRNTEAFF. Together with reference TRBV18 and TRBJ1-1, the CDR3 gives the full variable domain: NAGVMQNPRHLVRRRGQEARLRCSPMKGHSHVYWYRQLPEEGLKFMVYLQKENIIDESGMPKERFSAEFPKEGPSILRIQQVVRGDSAAYFCASSRGRNTEAFFGQGTRLTVV.